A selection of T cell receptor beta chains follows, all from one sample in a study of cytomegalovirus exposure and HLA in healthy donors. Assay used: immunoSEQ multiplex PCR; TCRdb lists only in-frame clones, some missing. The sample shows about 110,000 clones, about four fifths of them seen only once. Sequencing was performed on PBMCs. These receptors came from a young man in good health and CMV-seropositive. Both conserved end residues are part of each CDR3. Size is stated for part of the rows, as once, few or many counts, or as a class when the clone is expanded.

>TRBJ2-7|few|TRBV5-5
CASSLRGTGSPYEQYF
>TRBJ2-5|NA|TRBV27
CASSPARGAVETQYF
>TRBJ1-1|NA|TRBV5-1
CASSLAGHDKAFF
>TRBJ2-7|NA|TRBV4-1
CASSQQGQLEQYF
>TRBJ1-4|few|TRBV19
CASALQGVDEKLFF
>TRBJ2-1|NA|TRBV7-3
CASSPKGTSGGSDEQFF
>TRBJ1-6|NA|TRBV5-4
CASSLWQAGSPLHF
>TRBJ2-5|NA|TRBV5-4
CASSSSGLAGGVETQYF
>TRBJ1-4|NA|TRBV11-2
CASSLVIGEGEKLFF
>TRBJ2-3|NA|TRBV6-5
CASSYTGLAHTDTQYF
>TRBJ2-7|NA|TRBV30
CAWRGGTLEQYF
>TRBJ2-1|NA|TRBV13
CASREAVTGIKHEQFF
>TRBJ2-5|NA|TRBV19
CASSITGQETQYF
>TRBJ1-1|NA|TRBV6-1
CASSSSWTAEAFF
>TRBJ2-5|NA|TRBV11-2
CASSSRTSGIQETQYF
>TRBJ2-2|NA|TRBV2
CASSRDSTGELFF
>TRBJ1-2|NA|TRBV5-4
CASSLEHLYGYTF
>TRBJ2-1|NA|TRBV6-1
CASKASSYNEQFF
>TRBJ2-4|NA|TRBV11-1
CASSSPRDRGQLAKNIQYF
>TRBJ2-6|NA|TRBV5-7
CASWGRQGIAAGANVLTF
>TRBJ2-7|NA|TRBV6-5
CASSDGLGSYEQYF
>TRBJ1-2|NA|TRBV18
CASSPTREYGYTF
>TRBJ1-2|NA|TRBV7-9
CASSTSRVANYGYTF
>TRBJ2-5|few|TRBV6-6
CASSSWTSGKETQYF
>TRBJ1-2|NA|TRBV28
CASSLTGYGYTF
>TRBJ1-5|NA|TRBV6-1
CASSIAGNSNQPQHF
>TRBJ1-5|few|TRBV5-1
CASSIDRDQPQHF
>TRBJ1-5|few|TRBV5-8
CASSLVQGGGHF
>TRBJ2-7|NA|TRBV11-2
CASSARQGGEQYF
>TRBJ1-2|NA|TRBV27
CASSFGGAGGGYTF
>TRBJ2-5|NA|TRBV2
CASRPTYQETQYF
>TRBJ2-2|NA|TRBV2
CASSGTRNTGELFF